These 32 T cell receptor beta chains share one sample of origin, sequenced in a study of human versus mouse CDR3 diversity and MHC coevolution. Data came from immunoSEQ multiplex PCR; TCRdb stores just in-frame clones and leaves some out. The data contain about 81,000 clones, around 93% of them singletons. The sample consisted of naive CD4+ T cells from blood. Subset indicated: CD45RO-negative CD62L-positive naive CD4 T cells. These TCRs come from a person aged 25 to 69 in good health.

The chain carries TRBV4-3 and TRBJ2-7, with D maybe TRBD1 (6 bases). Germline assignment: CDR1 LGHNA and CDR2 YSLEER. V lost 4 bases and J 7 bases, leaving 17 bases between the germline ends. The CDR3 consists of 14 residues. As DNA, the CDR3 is TGCGCCAGCAGCCGACAGAGTCAGGGGCGTGAGCAGTACTTC. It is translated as CASSRQSQGREQYF.

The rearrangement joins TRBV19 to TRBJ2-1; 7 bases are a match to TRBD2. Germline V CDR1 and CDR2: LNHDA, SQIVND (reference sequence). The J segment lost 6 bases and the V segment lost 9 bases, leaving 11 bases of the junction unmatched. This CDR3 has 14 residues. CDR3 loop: CASKPRLASNEQFF. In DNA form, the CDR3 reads TGTGCCAGCAAACCCCGACTAGCCAGCAATGAGCAGTTCTTC.

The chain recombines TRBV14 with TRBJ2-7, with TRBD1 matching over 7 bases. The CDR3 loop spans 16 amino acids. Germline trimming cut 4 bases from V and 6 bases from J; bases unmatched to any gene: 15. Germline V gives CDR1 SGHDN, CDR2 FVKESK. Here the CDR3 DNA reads TGTGCCAGCAGCCTCGCCCCGGAGACAGGGTTTTTCGAGCAGTACTTC. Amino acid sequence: CASSLAPETGFFEQYF.

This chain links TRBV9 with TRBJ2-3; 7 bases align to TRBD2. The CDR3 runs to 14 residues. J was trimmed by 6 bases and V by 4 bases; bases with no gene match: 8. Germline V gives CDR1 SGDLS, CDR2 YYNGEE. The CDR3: CASSPRTRSDTQYF. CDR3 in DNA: TGTGCCAGCAGCCCCCGGACTAGATCGGATACGCAGTATTTT.

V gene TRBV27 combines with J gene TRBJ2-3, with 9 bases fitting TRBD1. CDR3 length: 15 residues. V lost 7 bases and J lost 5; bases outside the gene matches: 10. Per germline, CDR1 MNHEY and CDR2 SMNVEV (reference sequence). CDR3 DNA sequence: TGTGCCAGCAAGGTATCGGGACAGGGAGGAGATACGCAGTATTTT. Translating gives CASKVSGQGGDTQYF.

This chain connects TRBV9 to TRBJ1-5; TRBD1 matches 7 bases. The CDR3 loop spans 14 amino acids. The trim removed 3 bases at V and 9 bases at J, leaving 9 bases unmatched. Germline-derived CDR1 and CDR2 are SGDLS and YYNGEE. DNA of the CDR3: TGTGCCAGCAGCGCTACAGGGGCTGGGGGGCCCCAGCATTTT. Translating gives CASSATGAGGPQHF.

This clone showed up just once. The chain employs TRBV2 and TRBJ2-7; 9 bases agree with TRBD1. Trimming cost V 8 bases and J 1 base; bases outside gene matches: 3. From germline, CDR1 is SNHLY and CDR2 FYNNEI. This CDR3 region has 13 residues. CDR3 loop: CASRDRASYEQYF. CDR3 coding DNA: TGTGCCAGCCGGGACAGGGCGTCCTACGAGCAGTACTTC. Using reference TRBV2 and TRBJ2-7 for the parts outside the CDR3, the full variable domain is EPEVTQTPSHQVTQMGQEVILRCVPISNHLYFYWYRQILGQKVEFLVSFYNNEISEKSEIFDDQFSVERPDGSNFTLKIRSTKLEDSAMYFCASRDRASYEQYFGPGTRLTVT.

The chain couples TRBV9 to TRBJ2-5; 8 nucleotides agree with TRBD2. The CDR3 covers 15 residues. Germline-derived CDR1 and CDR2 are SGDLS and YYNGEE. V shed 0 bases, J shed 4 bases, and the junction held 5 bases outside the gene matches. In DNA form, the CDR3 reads TGTGCCAGCAGCGTAGCGGGGGGGCGATCAGAGACCCAGTACTTC. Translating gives CASSVAGGRSETQYF.

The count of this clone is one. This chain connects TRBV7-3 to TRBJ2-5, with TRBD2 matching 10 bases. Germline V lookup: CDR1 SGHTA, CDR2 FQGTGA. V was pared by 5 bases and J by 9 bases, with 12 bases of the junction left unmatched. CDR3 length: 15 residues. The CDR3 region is CASSPQSGTSESQYF. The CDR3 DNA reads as TGTGCCAGCAGCCCGCAGAGCGGGACTAGCGAGTCCCAGTACTTC. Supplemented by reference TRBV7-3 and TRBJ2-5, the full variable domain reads GAGVSQTPSNKVTEKGKYVELRCDPISGHTALYWYRQSLGQGPEFLIYFQGTGAADDSGLPNDRFFAVRPEGSVSTLKIQRTERGDSAVYLCASSPQSGTSESQYFGPGTRLLVL.

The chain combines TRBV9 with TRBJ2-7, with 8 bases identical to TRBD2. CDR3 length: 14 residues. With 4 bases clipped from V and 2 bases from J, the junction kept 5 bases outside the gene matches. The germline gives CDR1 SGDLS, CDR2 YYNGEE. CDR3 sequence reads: CASSIHGGAYEQYF. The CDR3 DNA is TGTGCCAGCAGCATTCACGGGGGGGCCTACGAGCAGTACTTC.

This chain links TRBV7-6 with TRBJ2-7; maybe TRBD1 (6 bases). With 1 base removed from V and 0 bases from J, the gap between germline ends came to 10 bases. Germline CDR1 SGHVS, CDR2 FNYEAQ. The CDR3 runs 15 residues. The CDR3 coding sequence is TGTGCCAGCAGCTTAGACCCAGGGGTCTCCTACGAGCAGTACTTC. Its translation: CASSLDPGVSYEQYF. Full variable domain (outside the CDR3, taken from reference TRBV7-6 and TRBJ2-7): GAGVSQSPRYKVTKRGQDVALRCDPISGHVSLYWYRQALGQGPEFLTYFNYEAQQDKSGLPNDRFSAERPEGSISTLTIQRTEQRDSAMYRCASSLDPGVSYEQYFGPGTRLTVT.

CDR3 sequence reads: CASSPRGTDYEQYF. The CDR3 DNA sequence: TGTGCCAGCAGCCCCAGGGGTACTGACTACGAGCAGTACTTC. The rearrangement uses TRBV7-3 and TRBJ2-7; D is possibly TRBD1 (6 bases). The V and J ends lost 5 bases and 3 bases respectively, with 14 bases between them. CDR1 is SGHTA and CDR2 is FQGTGA in the germline V gene. The CDR3 contains 14 residues.

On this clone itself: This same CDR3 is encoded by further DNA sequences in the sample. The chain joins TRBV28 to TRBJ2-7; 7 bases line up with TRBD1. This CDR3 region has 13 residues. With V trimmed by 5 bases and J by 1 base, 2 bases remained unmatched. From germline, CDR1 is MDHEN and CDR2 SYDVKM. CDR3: CASSPGQSYEQYF. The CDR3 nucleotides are TGTGCCAGCAGTCCGGGACAGTCCTACGAGCAGTACTTC.

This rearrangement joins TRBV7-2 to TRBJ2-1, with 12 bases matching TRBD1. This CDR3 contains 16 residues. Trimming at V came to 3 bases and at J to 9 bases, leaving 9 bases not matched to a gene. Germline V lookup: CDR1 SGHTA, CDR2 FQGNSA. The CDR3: CASSLGGTGGFSEQFF. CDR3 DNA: TGTGCCAGCAGCTTGGGGGGGACAGGGGGCTTCAGTGAGCAGTTCTTC. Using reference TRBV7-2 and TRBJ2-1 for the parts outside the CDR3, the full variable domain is GAGVSQSPSNKVTEKGKDVELRCDPISGHTALYWYRQSLGQGLEFLIYFQGNSAPDKSGLPSDRFSAERTGGSVSTLTIQRTQQEDSAVYLCASSLGGTGGFSEQFFGPGTRLTVL.

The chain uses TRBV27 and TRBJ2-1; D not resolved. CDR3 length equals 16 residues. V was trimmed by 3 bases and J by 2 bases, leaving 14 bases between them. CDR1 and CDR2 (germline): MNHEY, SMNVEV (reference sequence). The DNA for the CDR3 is TGTGCCAGCAGTTTGTCAGGCAGGCCGGCCTACAATGAGCAGTTCTTC. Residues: CASSLSGRPAYNEQFF.

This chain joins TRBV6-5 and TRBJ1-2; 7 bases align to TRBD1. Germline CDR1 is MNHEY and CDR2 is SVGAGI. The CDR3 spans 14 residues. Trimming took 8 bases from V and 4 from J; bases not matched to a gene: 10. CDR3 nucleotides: TGTGCCAGCGCTGCGGACAGGACGTCCTATGGCTACACCTTC. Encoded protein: CASAADRTSYGYTF.

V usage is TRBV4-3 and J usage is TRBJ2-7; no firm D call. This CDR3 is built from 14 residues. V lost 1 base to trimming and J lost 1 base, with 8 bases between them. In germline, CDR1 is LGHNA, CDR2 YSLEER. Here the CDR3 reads CASSQAAGSYEQYF. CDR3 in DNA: TGCGCCAGCAGCCAAGCGGCCGGGTCCTACGAGCAGTACTTC.

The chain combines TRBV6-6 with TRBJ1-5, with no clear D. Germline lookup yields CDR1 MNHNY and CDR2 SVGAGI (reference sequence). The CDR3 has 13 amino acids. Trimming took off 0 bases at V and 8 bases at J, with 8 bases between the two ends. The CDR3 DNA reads TGTGCCAGCAGTTACTCGAACGCAGAGCCCCAGCATTTT. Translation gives CASSYSNAEPQHF.

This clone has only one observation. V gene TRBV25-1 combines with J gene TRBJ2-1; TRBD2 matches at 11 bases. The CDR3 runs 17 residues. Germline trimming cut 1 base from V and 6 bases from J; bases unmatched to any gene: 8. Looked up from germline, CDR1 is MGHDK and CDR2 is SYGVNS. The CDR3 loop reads CASSELNIAGGGNEQFF. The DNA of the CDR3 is TGTGCCAGCAGTGAATTGAATATAGCGGGAGGGGGCAATGAGCAGTTCTTC.

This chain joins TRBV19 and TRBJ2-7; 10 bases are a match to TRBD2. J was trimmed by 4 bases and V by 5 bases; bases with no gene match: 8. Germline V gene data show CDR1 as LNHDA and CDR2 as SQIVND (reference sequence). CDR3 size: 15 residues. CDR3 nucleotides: TGTGCCAGTAGTTCCCTTCTAGCGGGAGCTTACGAGCAGTACTTC. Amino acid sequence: CASSSLLAGAYEQYF.

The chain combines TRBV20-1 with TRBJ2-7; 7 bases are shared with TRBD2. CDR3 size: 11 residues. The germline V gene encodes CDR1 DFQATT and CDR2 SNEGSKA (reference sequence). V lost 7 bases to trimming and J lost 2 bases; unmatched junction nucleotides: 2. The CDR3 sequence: CSGEGPYEQYF. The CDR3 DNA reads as TGCAGTGGGGAGGGGCCCTACGAGCAGTACTTC.

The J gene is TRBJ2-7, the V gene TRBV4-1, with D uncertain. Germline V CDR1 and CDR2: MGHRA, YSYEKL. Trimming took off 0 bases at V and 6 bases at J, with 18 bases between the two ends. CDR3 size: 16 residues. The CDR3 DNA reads TGCGCCAGCAGCCAAGATGGTAGGCTGGGCCCGCCCGAGCAGTACTTC. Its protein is CASSQDGRLGPPEQYF.

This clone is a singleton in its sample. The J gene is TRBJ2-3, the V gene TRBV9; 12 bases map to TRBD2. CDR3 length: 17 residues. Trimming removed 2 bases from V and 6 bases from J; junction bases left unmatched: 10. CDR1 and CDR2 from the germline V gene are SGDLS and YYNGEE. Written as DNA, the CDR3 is TGTGCCAGCAGCGTGGGGACTAGCGGGTTACGCGGTGATACGCAGTATTTT. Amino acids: CASSVGTSGLRGDTQYF.

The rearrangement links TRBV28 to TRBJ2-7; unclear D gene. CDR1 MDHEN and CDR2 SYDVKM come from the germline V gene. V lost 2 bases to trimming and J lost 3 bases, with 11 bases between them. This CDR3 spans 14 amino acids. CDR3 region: CASSLIPGFYEQYF. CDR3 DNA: TGTGCCAGCAGTTTAATCCCCGGGTTCTACGAGCAGTACTTC.

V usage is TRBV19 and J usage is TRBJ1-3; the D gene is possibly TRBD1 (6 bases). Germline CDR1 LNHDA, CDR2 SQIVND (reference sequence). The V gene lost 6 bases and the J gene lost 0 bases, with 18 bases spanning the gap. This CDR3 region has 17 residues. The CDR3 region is CASSTTGGGASGNTIYF. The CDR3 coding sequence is TGTGCCAGTAGCACAACCGGCGGGGGCGCCTCTGGAAACACCATATATTTT. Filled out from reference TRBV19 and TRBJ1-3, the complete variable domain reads DGGITQSPKYLFRKEGQNVTLSCEQNLNHDAMYWYRQDPGQGLRLIYYSQIVNDFQKGDIAEGYSVSREKKESFPLTVTSAQKNPTAFYLCASSTTGGGASGNTIYFGEGSWLTVV.

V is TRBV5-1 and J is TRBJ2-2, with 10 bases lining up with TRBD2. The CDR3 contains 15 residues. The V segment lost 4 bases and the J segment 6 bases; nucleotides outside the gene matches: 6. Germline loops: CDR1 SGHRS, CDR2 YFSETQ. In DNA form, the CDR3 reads TGCGCCAGCAGCCCTAGCGGGAGAGGAGCCGGGGAGCTGTTTTTT. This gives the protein CASSPSGRGAGELFF.

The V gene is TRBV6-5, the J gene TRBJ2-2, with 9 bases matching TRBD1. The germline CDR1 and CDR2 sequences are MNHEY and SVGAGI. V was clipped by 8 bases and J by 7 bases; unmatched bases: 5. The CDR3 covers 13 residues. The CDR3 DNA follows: TGTGCCAGCCGACAGGGGGTGGGCGGGGAGCTGTTTTTT. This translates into CASRQGVGGELFF.

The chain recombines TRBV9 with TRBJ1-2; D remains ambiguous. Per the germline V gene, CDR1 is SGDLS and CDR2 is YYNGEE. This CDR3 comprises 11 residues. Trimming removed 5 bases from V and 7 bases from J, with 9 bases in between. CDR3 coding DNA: TGTGCCAGCAGATTAAGAGGTGGCTACACCTTC. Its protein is CASRLRGGYTF. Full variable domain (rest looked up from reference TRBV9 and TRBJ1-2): DSGVTQTPKHLITATGQRVTLRCSPRSGDLSVYWYQQSLDQGLQFLIQYYNGEERAKGNILERFSAQQFPDLHSELNLSSLELGDSALYFCASRLRGGYTFGSGTRLTVV.

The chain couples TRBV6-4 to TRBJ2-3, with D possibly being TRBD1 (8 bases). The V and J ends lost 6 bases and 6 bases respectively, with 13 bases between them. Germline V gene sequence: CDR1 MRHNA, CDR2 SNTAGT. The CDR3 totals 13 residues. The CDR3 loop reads CASSGQGGDTQYF. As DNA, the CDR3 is TGTGCCAGCAGCGGACAGGGAGGGGATACGCAGTATTTT.

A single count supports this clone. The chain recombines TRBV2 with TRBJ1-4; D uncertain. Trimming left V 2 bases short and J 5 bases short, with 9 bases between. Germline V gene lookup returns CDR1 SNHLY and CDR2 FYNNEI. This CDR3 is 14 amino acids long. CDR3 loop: CASSETSGNEKLFF. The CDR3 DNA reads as TGTGCCAGCAGTGAAACGTCAGGAAATGAAAAACTGTTTTTT. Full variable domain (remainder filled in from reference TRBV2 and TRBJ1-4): EPEVTQTPSHQVTQMGQEVILRCVPISNHLYFYWYRQILGQKVEFLVSFYNNEISEKSEIFDDQFSVERPDGSNFTLKIRSTKLEDSAMYFCASSETSGNEKLFFGSGTQLSVL.

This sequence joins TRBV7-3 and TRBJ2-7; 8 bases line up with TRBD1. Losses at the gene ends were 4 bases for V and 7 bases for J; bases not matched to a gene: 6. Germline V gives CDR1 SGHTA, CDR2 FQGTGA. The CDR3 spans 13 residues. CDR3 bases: TGTGCCAGCAGCTCCGGACAGGGTAGAGAGCAGTACTTC. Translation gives CASSSGQGREQYF.

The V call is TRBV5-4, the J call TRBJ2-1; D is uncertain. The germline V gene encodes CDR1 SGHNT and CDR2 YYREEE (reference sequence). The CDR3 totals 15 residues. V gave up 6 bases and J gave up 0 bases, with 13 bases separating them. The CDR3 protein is CASKEESRSYNEQFF. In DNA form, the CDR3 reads TGTGCCAGCAAAGAGGAGTCACGCTCCTACAATGAGCAGTTCTTC.